Listed below are T cell receptor beta chains from one sample, sequenced in a study of radiation and T cells in renal cell carcinoma. Only in-frame clones appear in the TCRdb table, and some are missing; sequencing was by immunoSEQ multiplex PCR. Among some 150,000 clones listed, 70% to 90% were seen once. Here the sequenced sample was blood, taken from a patient whose treatment included radiotherapy and nephrectomy. The receptors shown here come from a woman aged 45-60 years with renal cell carcinoma. Each CDR3 is given with its conserved first and last residue. Clone size is not always given. Where it is, it says once, few, many or a class for expanded clones.

v_gene	len	j_gene	abundance	CDR3aa
TRBV27	16	TRBJ2-2	NA	CASTVDREENTGELFF
TRBV25-1	15	TRBJ1-6	NA	CASSGRTGYNSPLHF
TRBV7-2	14	TRBJ2-1	NA	CASSFSGRYNEQFF
TRBV5-1	15	TRBJ1-1	NA	CASSLEVGVLSEAFF
TRBV5-1	13	TRBJ1-2	NA	CASSLDQADGYTF
TRBV7-9	14	TRBJ2-7	once	CASSLLGTGREQYF
TRBV6-1	15	TRBJ2-3	NA	CASSVGGGITDTQYF
TRBV2	14	TRBJ1-5	NA	CASRLGLSGQPQHF
TRBV30	13	TRBJ2-3	NA	CAWSRSVTDTQYF
TRBV6-5	13	TRBJ2-2	NA	CATLLRKTGELFF
TRBV6-5	14	TRBJ2-3	NA	CASTPPGLSDTQYF
TRBV6-5	15	TRBJ2-2	NA	CASSSSASNTGELFF
TRBV16	16	TRBJ1-6	NA	CASSQSTSSYNSPLHF
TRBV28	18	TRBJ1-3	NA	CASSFFPGTGASGNTIYF
TRBV16	16	TRBJ1-2	NA	CASSPLARDLYYGYTF
TRBV19	16	TRBJ2-7	once	CASSTSRLAGVYEQYF
TRBV10-3	15	TRBJ2-5	NA	CAISPTSGGEETQYF
TRBV7-2	13	TRBJ1-6	NA	CASSRDRNSPLHF
TRBV2	14	TRBJ2-5	NA	CASSEAVNQETQYF
TRBV28	15	TRBJ1-5	NA	CASSYGGSEIQPQHF
TRBV5-6	13	TRBJ2-7	NA	CASSLPHSYEQYF
TRBV15	14	TRBJ2-5	NA	CATSRGRAQETQYF
TRBV30	13	TRBJ1-4	NA	CAWGESTNEKLFF
TRBV2	14	TRBJ1-6	many	CASRGQGNNSPLHF
TRBV5-4	12	TRBJ2-3	NA	CASSPLADTQYF
TRBV2	13	TRBJ1-6	once	CASRQGAGSPLHF
TRBV20-1	11	TRBJ1-2	NA	CSGTGTYGYTF
TRBV28	13	TRBJ2-7	NA	CATPGNNTYEQYF
TRBV7-2	12	TRBJ2-5	NA	CASSFNQETQYF
TRBV5-4	15	TRBJ1-1	NA	CASSQETFGGSEAFF
TRBV5-4	16	TRBJ2-6	NA	CASSLEEGFGANVLTF
TRBV5-1	16	TRBJ2-6	NA	CASQRTDLSGANVLTF
TRBV6-6	15	TRBJ2-1	once	CASSSGQGAYNEQFF
TRBV9	16	TRBJ2-1	NA	CASSVGTSGRNNEQFF
TRBV15	13	TRBJ2-7	NA	CATSALRTYEQYF
TRBV5-1	13	TRBJ2-5	once	CASSPSYQETQYF
TRBV6-1	13	TRBJ2-7	NA	CASSQEPSYEQYF
TRBV5-6	11	TRBJ1-1	NA	CASSKDAGAFF
TRBV28	15	TRBJ2-7	NA	CASSSTGGPTYEQYF